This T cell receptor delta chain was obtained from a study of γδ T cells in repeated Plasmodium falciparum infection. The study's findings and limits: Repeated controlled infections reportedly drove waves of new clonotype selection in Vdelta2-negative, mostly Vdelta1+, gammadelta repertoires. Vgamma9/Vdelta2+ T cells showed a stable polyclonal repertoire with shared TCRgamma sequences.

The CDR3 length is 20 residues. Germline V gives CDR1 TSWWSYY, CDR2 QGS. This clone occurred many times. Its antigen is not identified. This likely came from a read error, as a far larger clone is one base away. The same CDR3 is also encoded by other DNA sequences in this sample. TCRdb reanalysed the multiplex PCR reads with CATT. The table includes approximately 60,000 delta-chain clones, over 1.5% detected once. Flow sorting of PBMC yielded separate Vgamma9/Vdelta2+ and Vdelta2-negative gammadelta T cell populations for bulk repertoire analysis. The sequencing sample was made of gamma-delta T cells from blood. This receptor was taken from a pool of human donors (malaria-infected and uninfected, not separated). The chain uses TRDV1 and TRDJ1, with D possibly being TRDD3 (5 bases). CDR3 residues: CALGESEMRTVGWYTDKLIF. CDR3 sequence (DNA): TGTGCTCTCGGGGAATCAGAGATGCGTACTGTGGGATGGTACACCGATAAACTCATCTTT.